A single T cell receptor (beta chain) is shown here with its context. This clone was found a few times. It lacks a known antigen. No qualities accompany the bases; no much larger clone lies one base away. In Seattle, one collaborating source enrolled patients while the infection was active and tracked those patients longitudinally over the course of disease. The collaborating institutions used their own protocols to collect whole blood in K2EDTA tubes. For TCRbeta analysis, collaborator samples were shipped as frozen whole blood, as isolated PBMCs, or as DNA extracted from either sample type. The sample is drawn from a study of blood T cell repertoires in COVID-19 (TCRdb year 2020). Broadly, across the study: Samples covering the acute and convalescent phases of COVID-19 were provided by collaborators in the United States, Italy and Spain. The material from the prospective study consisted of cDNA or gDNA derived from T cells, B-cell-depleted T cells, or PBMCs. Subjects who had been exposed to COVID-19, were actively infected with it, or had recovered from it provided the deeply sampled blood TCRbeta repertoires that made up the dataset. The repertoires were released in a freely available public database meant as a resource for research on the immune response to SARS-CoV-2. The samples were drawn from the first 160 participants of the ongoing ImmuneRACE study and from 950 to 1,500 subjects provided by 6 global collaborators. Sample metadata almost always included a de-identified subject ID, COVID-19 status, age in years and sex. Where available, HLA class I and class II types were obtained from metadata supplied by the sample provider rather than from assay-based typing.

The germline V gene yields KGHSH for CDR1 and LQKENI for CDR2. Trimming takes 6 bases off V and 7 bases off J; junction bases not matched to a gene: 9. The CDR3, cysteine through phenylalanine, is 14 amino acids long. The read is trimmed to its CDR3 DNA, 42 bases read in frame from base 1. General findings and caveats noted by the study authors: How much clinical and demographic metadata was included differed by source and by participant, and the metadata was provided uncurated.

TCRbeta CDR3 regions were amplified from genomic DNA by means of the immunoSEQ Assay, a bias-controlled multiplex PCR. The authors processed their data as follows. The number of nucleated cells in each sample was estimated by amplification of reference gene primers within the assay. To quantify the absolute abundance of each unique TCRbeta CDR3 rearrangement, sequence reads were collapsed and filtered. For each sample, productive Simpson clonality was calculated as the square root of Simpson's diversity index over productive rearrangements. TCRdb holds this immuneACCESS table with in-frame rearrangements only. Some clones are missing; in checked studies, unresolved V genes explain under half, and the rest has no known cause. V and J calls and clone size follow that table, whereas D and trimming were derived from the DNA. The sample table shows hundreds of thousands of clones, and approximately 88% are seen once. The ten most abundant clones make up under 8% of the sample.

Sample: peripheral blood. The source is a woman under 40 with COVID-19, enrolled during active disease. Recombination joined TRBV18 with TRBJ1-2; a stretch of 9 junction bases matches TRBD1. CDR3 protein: CASSPTGGEGGYTF. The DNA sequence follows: TGTGCCAGCTCGCCCACAGGGGGCGAAGGTGGCTACACCTTC.